Below, 2 T cell receptor beta chains from the same sample are listed, as sequenced in a study of blood T cell repertoires in COVID-19. Produced via immunoSEQ multiplex PCR; TCRdb's table is partial and in-frame only. Seen here are under 200,000 clones, roughly 88% observed once, and the top ten hold over 7.5%. Sample: peripheral blood. The receptor source for this set is a woman of 80 years or more with acute or convalescent COVID-19.

This chain links TRBV7-9 with TRBJ1-5; 8 bases match TRBD1. The CDR3 totals 14 residues. Germline-derived CDR1 and CDR2 are SEHNR and FQNEAQ (reference sequence). The J segment lost 6 bases and the V segment lost 3 bases, leaving 4 bases of the junction unmatched. CDR3 loop: CASSLGQAVQPQHF. CDR3 bases: TGTGCCAGCAGCTTGGGACAGGCAGTTCAGCCCCAGCATTTT.

The chain combines TRBV5-1 with TRBJ2-7; possible D gene TRBD1, 5 bases. Trimming pared 0 bases from V and 1 base from J, leaving 8 bases between. The CDR3 is 14 residues long. Germline lookup yields CDR1 SGHRS and CDR2 YFSETQ. The CDR3 DNA follows: TGCGCCAGCAGCTTGGGCAGGGATTCCTACGAGCAGTACTTC. Its translation is CASSLGRDSYEQYF.